This is a list of T cell receptor beta chains from one sample in a study of vaccination and CD4 T cells after COVID-19. Their specific antigens are unknown. TCRdb itself ran the PCR reads through MiXCR, one entry per CDR3 protein. The data show roughly 16,000 distinct CDR3 sequences, with about 60% seen just once and about 11% held by the top ten. Sample: CD4+ T cells from blood, cultured in vitro. Source of these receptors: a human donor who had recovered from COVID-19. Both conserved end residues are part of each CDR3. Fields, in order: V gene, clone size, J gene, D gene, CDR3 protein, CDR3 DNA. The D gene is left open where the match is weak. Size is omitted from some rows. Given values are once, few, many or a class for expanded clones.

TRBV20-1	.	TRBJ2-7	.	CSASRSDGTYEQYF	TGCAGTGCTAGTCGATCCGACGGAACCTACGAGCAGTACTTC
TRBV5-1	.	TRBJ2-3	.	CASSFTPVSTDTQYF	TGCGCCAGCAGCTTTACCCCCGTAAGCACAGATACGCAGTATTTT
TRBV12-3/TRBV12-4	few	TRBJ1-5	.	CASSPSKGYQPQHF	TGTGCCAGCAGTCCGTCGAAGGGGTACCAGCCCCAGCATTTT
TRBV6-1	.	TRBJ1-5	TRBD1	CASSEGQGAPNRQPQHF	TGTGCCAGCAGCGAGGGACAGGGGGCGCCGAATAGGCAGCCCCAGCATTTT
TRBV20-1	few	TRBJ2-1	TRBD2	CSAIKLAGSSYNEQFF	TGCAGTGCTATCAAACTAGCGGGTAGCTCCTACAATGAGCAGTTCTTC
TRBV6-2/TRBV6-3	few	TRBJ2-7	TRBD1	CASSSGTASSYEQYF	TGTGCCAGCAGTTCCGGGACAGCGAGCTCCTACGAGCAGTACTTC
TRBV6-2/TRBV6-3	.	TRBJ1-5	.	CASSYSRFQPGHSLKRKQPQHF	TGTGCCAGCAGTTACTCGCGCTTTCAACCGGGACACTCCCTTAAGAGAAAACAGCCCCAGCATTTT
TRBV7-2	.	TRBJ2-3	.	CASSLEIRGTDTQYF	TGTGCCAGCAGCTTAGAGATCCGGGGTACAGATACGCAGTATTTT
TRBV21-1	.	TRBJ1-2	.	CASSKFGVHGYTF	TGTGCCAGCAGCAAATTCGGGGTTCATGGCTACACCTTC
TRBV12-3/TRBV12-4	few	TRBJ1-5	.	CASSLRGNSNQPQHF	TGTGCCAGCAGTCTCCGGGGAAATAGCAATCAGCCCCAGCATTTT
TRBV21-1	.	TRBJ1-6	.	CASTSKGEGNSPLHF	TGTGCCAGCACCAGCAAAGGGGAGGGGAATTCACCCCTCCACTTT
TRBV6-2/TRBV6-3	.	TRBJ1-2	.	CASSDWTSTAYGYTF	TGTGCCAGCAGTGATTGGACATCGACGGCCTATGGCTACACCTTC
TRBV7-3	.	TRBJ2-3	TRBD2	CASSFSLAGASDTQYF	TGTGCCAGCAGCTTTTCGTTAGCGGGGGCATCAGATACGCAGTATTTT
TRBV6-5	few	TRBJ1-2	TRBD1	CASSYSRPGGAYGYTF	TGTGCCAGCAGTTACTCGAGGCCAGGGGGCGCCTATGGCTACACCTTC
TRBV21-1	.	TRBJ2-7	.	CASSNVGTGINYEQYF	.
TRBV2	.	TRBJ2-7	.	CASSVLVEQYF	TGTGCCAGCAGTGTACTGGTCGAGCAGTACTTC
TRBV27	few	TRBJ1-6	.	CASTNHGDYNSPLHF	TGTGCCAGCACCAACCATGGTGACTATAATTCACCCCTCCACTTT
TRBV6-1	few	TRBJ2-3	.	CASRGRQVSTDTQYF	TGTGCCAGCAGGGGTCGACAGGTTAGCACAGATACGCAGTATTTT
TRBV20-1	.	TRBJ2-3	TRBD2	CSASGLAGPDTQYF	TGCAGTGCTAGCGGACTAGCAGGCCCAGATACGCAGTATTTT
TRBV18	once	TRBJ1-2	TRBD1	CASSPDGQGANYGYTF	TGTGCCAGCTCACCCGACGGACAGGGAGCTAACTATGGCTACACCTTC
TRBV24-1	.	TRBJ1-1	TRBD1	CATSDLDLTGGSTEAFF	TGTGCCACCAGTGATTTGGACCTCACAGGGGGCTCGACTGAAGCTTTCTTT
TRBV7-9	few	TRBJ2-7	.	CASSPTALYEQYF	TGTGCCAGCAGCCCCACAGCACTCTACGAGCAGTACTTC